Following are 14 T cell receptor beta chains from one sample sequenced in a study of shared clonotypes between healthy human individuals. Method: immunoSEQ multiplex PCR; TCRdb's copy keeps in-frame clones and lacks some. The sample has over a million clones; about four fifths are singletons. Source material: memory CD4+ T cells from PBMCs. Subset indicated: CD45RA-negative fraction. The receptors here all came from a man aged 18 to 29 in good health. Some clones in this sample may be carry-over from other donors' samples.

This rearrangement joins TRBV5-4 to TRBJ1-1, with 9 bases that match TRBD1. Unmatched junction bases numbered 8, after V lost 3 bases and J lost 5 bases. Germline V CDR1 and CDR2: SGHNT, YYREEE (reference sequence). The CDR3 spans 15 residues. The CDR3 loop is CASSCRTGVRTEAFF. The CDR3, as DNA: TGTGCCAGCAGCTGTAGGACAGGGGTCAGGACTGAAGCTTTCTTT.

This clone was seen once. J is TRBJ1-2 and V is TRBV28; TRBD1 matches 8 bases. The CDR3 is made up of 16 amino acids. Unmatched junction bases numbered 8, after V lost 2 bases and J lost 3 bases. Per the germline V gene, CDR1 is MDHEN and CDR2 is SYDVKM. CDR3 coding DNA: TGTGCCAGCAGTTTACAGGGGGCGCTGATACACTATGGCTACACCTTC. Amino acids: CASSLQGALIHYGYTF.

This clone occurred once. The rearrangement joins TRBV19 to TRBJ1-2, with 8 bases fitting TRBD1. CDR1 is LNHDA and CDR2 is SQIVND in the germline V gene (reference sequence). The CDR3 has 14 residues. The V and J ends lost 5 bases and 2 bases, in that order; junction bases with no gene match: 4. CDR3 region: CASSARQGNYGYTF. CDR3 DNA sequence: TGTGCCAGTAGTGCAAGACAGGGGAACTATGGCTACACCTTC.

The rearrangement uses TRBV28 and TRBJ2-7; 7 positions match TRBD2. Germline V gives CDR1 MDHEN, CDR2 SYDVKM. The V and J ends lost 3 bases and 7 bases, in that order; junction bases with no gene match: 9. There are 14 residues in the CDR3. CDR3 in DNA: TGTGCCAGCAGTTTGGGCGGGAGTTTGAAAGAGCAGTACTTC. Protein product: CASSLGGSLKEQYF.

CDR3 DNA: TGCAGCGTTGTAATAGGGAATAAGAATCAGCCCCAGCATTTT. It is translated as CSVVIGNKNQPQHF. V usage is TRBV29-1 and J usage is TRBJ1-5; D uncertain. This CDR3 has 14 amino acids. The germline gives CDR1 SQVTM, CDR2 ANQGSEA. With 4 bases removed from V and 4 bases from J, the gap between germline ends came to 14 bases.

This clone was seen just once. The CDR3 DNA is TGTGCCAGTAGCCTGACAGCACCCTCTGGAAACACCATATATTTT. It codes for CASSLTAPSGNTIYF. This chain joins TRBV19 and TRBJ1-3, with D maybe TRBD1 (5 bases). The CDR3 contains 15 residues. Per the germline V gene, CDR1 is LNHDA and CDR2 is SQIVND (reference sequence). Trimming left V 6 bases short and J 0 bases short, with 12 bases between.

This chain joins TRBV7-2 and TRBJ2-3; the D is unclear. Germline lookup yields CDR1 SGHTA and CDR2 FQGNSA. The ends were cut back, 3 bases at V and 4 bases at J, with 11 bases in the middle. The CDR3 is 14 residues long. The CDR3 reads CASSFQRTSDTQYF. CDR3 nucleotides: TGTGCCAGCAGCTTCCAGAGAACGTCAGATACGCAGTATTTT.

This clone occurred once. The rearrangement uses TRBV5-1 and TRBJ2-7; D gene uncertain. Trimming cost V 0 bases and J 2 bases, with 15 bases left between them. The CDR3 consists of 16 residues. The germline V gene encodes CDR1 SGHRS and CDR2 YFSETQ. The CDR3: CASSLGAASPPYEQYF. The DNA for the CDR3 is TGCGCCAGCAGCTTGGGGGCGGCCAGTCCCCCCTACGAGCAGTACTTC.

This chain connects TRBV18 to TRBJ1-2; no clear D gene. The length of the CDR3 is 13 residues. CDR1 is KGHSH and CDR2 is LQKENI in the germline V gene. V was clipped by 2 bases and J by 0 bases, with 4 bases between them. The CDR3, as DNA: TGTGCCAGCTCACCAATAGCTAACTATGGCTACACCTTC. It is translated as CASSPIANYGYTF. The full variable domain, in which reference TRBV18 and TRBJ1-2 provide the parts outside the CDR3, is NAGVMQNPRHLVRRRGQEARLRCSPMKGHSHVYWYRQLPEEGLKFMVYLQKENIIDESGMPKERFSAEFPKEGPSILRIQQVVRGDSAAYFCASSPIANYGYTFGSGTRLTVV.

The chain uses TRBV28 and TRBJ1-1, with D unclear. The ends were cut back, 4 bases at V and 5 bases at J, with 23 bases in the middle. The CDR3 totals 17 residues. CDR1 MDHEN and CDR2 SYDVKM come from the germline V gene. The CDR3 sequence is CASSSIDGRDTRTEAFF. CDR3 in DNA: TGTGCCAGCAGTTCGATTGATGGGAGAGATACCCGGACTGAAGCTTTCTTT.

A note on this clone: One end of the junction is discordant with germline, which a read error may explain. The chain is built from TRBV15 and TRBJ1-1, with 10 nucleotides matching TRBD1. The CDR3 spans 14 residues. Germline V gives CDR1 LNHNV, CDR2 YYDKDF (reference sequence). This CDR3 is CATSRDRGRTEAFF. CDR3 nucleotides: TGTGCCACCAGCCGAGACAGGGGGCGAACTGAAGCTTTCTTT.

V and J are TRBV6-1 and TRBJ2-3; 7 nucleotides match TRBD1. The CDR3 is 15 amino acids. Germline values: CDR1 MNHNS, CDR2 SASEGT. J was trimmed by 6 bases and V by 10 bases; bases with no gene match: 16. CDR3 in amino acids: CAISDRVTLGDTQYF. CDR3 DNA sequence: TGTGCCATCTCCGACAGGGTCACCCTTGGGGATACGCAGTATTTT.

Only a few counts were recorded for this clone. The genes are TRBV5-1 and TRBJ2-7; 8 bases map to TRBD2. The CDR3 is 15 residues long. The junction had 9 bases not matched to a gene; V was cut back by 4 bases and J by 3 bases. From germline, CDR1 is SGHRS and CDR2 YFSETQ. CDR3 protein: CASSGQTSENYEQYF. CDR3 DNA: TGCGCCAGCAGCGGTCAGACTAGCGAAAACTACGAGCAGTACTTC.

J is TRBJ2-3 and V is TRBV5-8; 9 bases fit TRBD1. V lost 4 bases, J lost 6 bases, and 6 bases stayed unmatched. This CDR3 is 14 amino acids long. The germline CDR1 and CDR2 sequences are SGHTS and YDEGEE. DNA for the CDR3: TGTGCCAGCAGCCTTGACAGGGGGGGCGATACGCAGTATTTT. Protein sequence: CASSLDRGGDTQYF.